The entry below describes one T cell receptor beta chain. The data are from a study of blood T cell repertoires in COVID-19. Measured with immunoSEQ multiplex PCR; TCRdb has only the in-frame clones, and not every one. The table shows about 420,000 clones, with around 90% occurring only once. V was pared by 5 bases and J by 0 bases, with 18 bases of the junction left unmatched. The CDR3 totals 19 residues. Germline CDR1 reads SNHLY; CDR2 reads FYNNEI. V usage is TRBV2 and J usage is TRBJ2-5; 7 nucleotides agree with TRBD1. The source is a man younger than 30 with COVID-19, enrolled during active disease. The sequenced sample consisted of peripheral blood. CDR3 loop: CASSIAPGQTLRYQETQYF. CDR3 sequence (DNA): TGTGCCAGCAGTATAGCCCCGGGACAGACCCTAAGGTACCAAGAGACCCAGTACTTC.